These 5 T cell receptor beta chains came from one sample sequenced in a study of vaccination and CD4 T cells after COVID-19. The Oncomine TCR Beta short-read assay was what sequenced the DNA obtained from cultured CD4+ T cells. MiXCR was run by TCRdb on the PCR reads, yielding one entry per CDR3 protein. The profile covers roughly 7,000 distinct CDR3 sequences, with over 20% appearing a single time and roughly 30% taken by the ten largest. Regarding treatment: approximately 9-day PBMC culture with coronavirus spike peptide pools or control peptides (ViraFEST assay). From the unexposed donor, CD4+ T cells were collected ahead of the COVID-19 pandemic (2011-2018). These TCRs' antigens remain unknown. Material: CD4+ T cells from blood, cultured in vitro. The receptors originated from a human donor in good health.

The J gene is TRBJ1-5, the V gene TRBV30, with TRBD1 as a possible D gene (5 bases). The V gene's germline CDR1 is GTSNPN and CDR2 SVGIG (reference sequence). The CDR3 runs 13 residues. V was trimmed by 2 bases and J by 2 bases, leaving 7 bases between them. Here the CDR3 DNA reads TGTGCCTGGAGTTTGGGGGGCAATCAGCCCCAGCATTTT. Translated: CAWSLGGNQPQHF.

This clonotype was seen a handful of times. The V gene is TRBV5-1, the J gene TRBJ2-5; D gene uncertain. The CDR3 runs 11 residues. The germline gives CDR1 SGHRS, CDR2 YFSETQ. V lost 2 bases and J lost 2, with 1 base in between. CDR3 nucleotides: TGCGCCAGCAGCTTACAAGAGACCCAGTACTTC. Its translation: CASSLQETQYF. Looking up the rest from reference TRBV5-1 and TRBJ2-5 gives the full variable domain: KAGVTQTPRYLIKTRGQQVTLSCSPISGHRSVSWYQQTPGQGLQFLFEYFSETQRNKGNFPGRFSGRQFSNSRSEMNVSTLELGDSALYLCASSLQETQYFGPGTRLLVL.

The chain's CDR3 is CASNVGDRGVKDTGELFF. DNA of the CDR3: TGCGCCAGCAATGTAGGGGACAGGGGGGTAAAGGACACCGGGGAGCTGTTTTTT. The chain carries TRBV5-1 and TRBJ2-2; 11 nucleotides agree with TRBD1. There are 18 residues in the CDR3. Germline loops: CDR1 SGHRS, CDR2 YFSETQ. V lost 6 bases to trimming and J lost 3 bases; unmatched junction nucleotides: 13.

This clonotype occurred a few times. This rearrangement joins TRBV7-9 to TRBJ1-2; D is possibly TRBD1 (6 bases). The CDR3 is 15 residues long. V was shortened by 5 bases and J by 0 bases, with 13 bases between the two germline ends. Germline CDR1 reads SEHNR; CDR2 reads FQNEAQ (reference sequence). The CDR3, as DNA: TGTGCCAGCAGCGCCTGGACAGCCTCTAACTATGGCTACACCTTC. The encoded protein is CASSAWTASNYGYTF.

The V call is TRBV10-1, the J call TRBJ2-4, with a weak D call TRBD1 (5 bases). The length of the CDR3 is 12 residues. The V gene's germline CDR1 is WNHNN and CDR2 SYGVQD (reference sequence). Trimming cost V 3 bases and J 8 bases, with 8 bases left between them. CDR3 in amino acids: CASSDRADIQYF. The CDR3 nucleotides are TGCGCCAGCAGTGACAGGGCAGACATTCAGTACTTC.